The 21 T cell receptor beta chains reported below all come from one sample, sequenced in a study of cytomegalovirus exposure and HLA in healthy donors. PCR was performed using 60 Vbeta and 13 Jbeta primers. Some clones are missing from TCRdb's copy, which holds only in-frame ones; the method was immunoSEQ multiplex PCR. The sample table sets out roughly 53,000 clones. The sequenced sample was PBMCs. All receptors derive from a female donor in good health and CMV-seronegative.

The rearrangement joins TRBV7-9 to TRBJ1-5; possible D gene TRBD1, 5 bases. The germline V gene has CDR1 SEHNR and CDR2 FQNEAQ (reference sequence). The V and J ends lost 5 bases and 4 bases respectively, with 6 bases between them. This CDR3 has 12 residues. CDR3 protein: CASSGANQPQHF. The CDR3 DNA reads as TGTGCCAGCAGCGGGGCTAATCAGCCCCAGCATTTT. The full variable domain, rest sourced from reference TRBV7-9 and TRBJ1-5, is DTGVSQNPRHKITKRGQNVTFRCDPISEHNRLYWYRQTLGQGPEFLTYFQNEAQLEKSRLLSDRFSAERPKGSFSTLEIQRTEQGDSAMYLCASSGANQPQHFGDGTRLSIL.

The V gene is TRBV13, the J gene TRBJ1-2; tentatively, D is TRBD1 (5 bases). This CDR3 is 12 amino acids long. Germline-derived CDR1 and CDR2 are PRHDT and FYEKMQ (reference sequence). The germline V and J ends were trimmed by 2 bases and 8 bases, with 9 bases remaining between them. The CDR3 bases are TGTGCCAGCAGCTTAAGGACAACGGGCTACACCTTC. It is translated as CASSLRTTGYTF. The whole variable domain, remainder taken from reference TRBV13 and TRBJ1-2, is AAGVIQSPRHLIKEKRETATLKCYPIPRHDTVYWYQQGPGQDPQFLISFYEKMQSDKGSIPDRFSAQQFSDYHSELNMSSLELGDSALYFCASSLRTTGYTFGSGTRLTVV.

The V and J genes are TRBV6-5 and TRBJ1-2; no reliable D call. Germline V CDR1 and CDR2: MNHEY, SVGAGI. Deletions cut 6 bases from V and 1 base from J, with 15 bases between. CDR3 length: 15 residues. The CDR3 protein is CASSPGRRDNYGYTF. As DNA, the CDR3 is TGTGCCAGCAGCCCGGGGAGGCGGGATAACTATGGCTACACCTTC.

V gene TRBV6-5 combines with J gene TRBJ2-7; possibly TRBD2 for D (5 bases). The length of the CDR3 is 13 residues. V was clipped by 0 bases and J by 9 bases, with 12 bases between them. Germline V CDR1 and CDR2: MNHEY, SVGAGI. This chain's CDR3 is CASSYSKMSGQYF. The CDR3 nucleotides are TGTGCCAGCAGTTACTCCAAGATGAGCGGGCAGTACTTC.

The V and J genes are TRBV29-1 and TRBJ2-5; D is possibly TRBD1 (5 bases). This CDR3 comprises 14 residues. Per germline, CDR1 SQVTM and CDR2 ANQGSEA. Trimming took 7 bases from V and 2 from J, leaving 17 bases between them. The CDR3 loop is CSGQGSASQETQYF. The CDR3 DNA reads TGCAGCGGCCAGGGCAGCGCCTCTCAAGAGACCCAGTACTTC.

The rearrangement joins TRBV28 to TRBJ1-2; 7 bases are a match to TRBD1. The CDR3 runs 13 residues. Germline V gene sequence: CDR1 MDHEN, CDR2 SYDVKM. Losses at the gene ends were 5 bases for V and 2 bases for J; bases not matched to a gene: 2. Written as DNA, the CDR3 is TGTGCCAGCAGTACACAGGGGAACTATGGCTACACCTTC. Translation gives CASSTQGNYGYTF.

V usage is TRBV7-2 and J usage is TRBJ2-7; 10 nucleotides agree with TRBD2. V shed 5 bases and J 3 bases; nucleotides not matched to a gene: 10. The CDR3 is made up of 16 amino acids. Germline CDR1 reads SGHTA; CDR2 reads FQGNSA. The CDR3 reads CASSQIRAGGRYEQYF. The CDR3, as DNA: TGTGCCAGCAGCCAGATACGAGCGGGGGGGCGCTACGAGCAGTACTTC.

On this clone: One junction end does not reproduce the germline sequence, and a read error may be involved. The chain has TRBV30 and TRBJ1-2; D remains ambiguous. Germline V CDR1 and CDR2: GTSNPN, SVGIG (reference sequence). There are 15 residues in the CDR3. The CDR3 DNA sequence: TGTGCCGGGAGTGTCAGCCCCGACGGAGGATATGGCTACACCTTC. This encodes CAGSVSPDGGYGYTF.

CDR3 sequence reads: CASSLDPGRVEEKLFF. The CDR3 DNA sequence: TGCGCCAGCAGCTTGGACCCGGGCAGGGTTGAAGAAAAACTGTTTTTT. The rearrangement links TRBV5-1 to TRBJ1-4; D possibly corresponds to TRBD1 (5 bases). This CDR3 has 16 amino acids. CDR1 is SGHRS and CDR2 is YFSETQ in the germline V gene. V lost 0 bases and J lost 8, with 17 bases in between.

This chain joins TRBV7-6 and TRBJ1-4, with 7 nucleotides matching TRBD1. The V and J ends lost 5 bases and 5 bases, in that order; junction bases with no gene match: 8. The CDR3 extends over 15 amino acids. Germline V CDR1 and CDR2: SGHVS, FNYEAQ. The CDR3 reads CASSVTGVGNEKLFF. The CDR3 nucleotides are TGTGCCAGCAGCGTCACAGGGGTTGGAAATGAAAAACTGTTTTTT. The full variable domain, completed using reference TRBV7-6 and TRBJ1-4, is GAGVSQSPRYKVTKRGQDVALRCDPISGHVSLYWYRQALGQGPEFLTYFNYEAQQDKSGLPNDRFSAERPEGSISTLTIQRTEQRDSAMYRCASSVTGVGNEKLFFGSGTQLSVL.

This chain connects TRBV9 to TRBJ2-1; a weak D match, TRBD1 (6 bases). This CDR3 is 15 amino acids long. V lost 5 bases, J lost 7 bases, and 19 bases lay in between. Germline values: CDR1 SGDLS, CDR2 YYNGEE. The CDR3 region has the DNA TGTGCCAGCAGTGCCTCTTGGGGGCCCGTGAATGAGCAGTTCTTC. Translation: CASSASWGPVNEQFF.

The chain combines TRBV9 with TRBJ2-1, with D perhaps TRBD1 (5 bases). Trimming left V 4 bases short and J 0 bases short, with 14 bases between. The CDR3 has 16 residues. Germline V gives CDR1 SGDLS, CDR2 YYNGEE. The CDR3 here is CASSQPLGASYNEQFF. CDR3 in DNA: TGTGCCAGCAGCCAACCACTTGGGGCCTCCTACAATGAGCAGTTCTTC.

A note on this clone: A read error is likely, as this CDR3 ends without the conserved phenylalanine or tryptophan. V is TRBV6-1 and J is TRBJ1-2; D might be TRBD1 (5 bases). The germline CDR1 and CDR2 sequences are MNHNS and SASEGT. The CDR3 is 12 amino acids. V shed 2 bases and J shed 4 bases, with 5 bases lying between them. The CDR3 reads CASSEQGYGYTL. The CDR3 DNA reads as TGTGCCAGCAGTGAACAGGGCTATGGCTACACCCTC.

This chain links TRBV9 with TRBJ2-1; 8 bases align to TRBD2. The CDR3 has 17 amino acids. V shed 0 bases, J shed 0 bases, and the junction held 5 bases outside the gene matches. In germline, CDR1 is SGDLS, CDR2 YYNGEE. The CDR3 reads CASSVDGAGGSYNEQFF. Here the CDR3 DNA reads TGTGCCAGCAGCGTAGACGGGGCGGGGGGCTCCTACAATGAGCAGTTCTTC.

This chain links TRBV5-8 with TRBJ1-3; D not resolved. The CDR3 covers 16 residues. The germline gives CDR1 SGHTS, CDR2 YDEGEE. V was shortened by 2 bases and J by 0 bases, with 12 bases between the two germline ends. CDR3 in amino acids: CASSFALGSSGNTIYF. Here the CDR3 DNA reads TGTGCCAGCAGCTTCGCGTTGGGGAGCTCTGGAAACACCATATATTTT.

This chain links TRBV10-3 with TRBJ2-7; TRBD1 matches 8 bases. Germline values: CDR1 ENHRY, CDR2 SYGVKD. V was clipped by 6 bases and J by 0 bases; unmatched bases: 1. CDR3 length equals 13 residues. The CDR3 region is CAISTGGSYEQYF. The CDR3 DNA follows: TGTGCCATCAGCACAGGGGGCTCCTACGAGCAGTACTTC.

About this clone: Other DNA sequences in the same sample also yield this CDR3. This rearrangement joins TRBV5-1 to TRBJ2-7; 9 bases are a match to TRBD1. The CDR3 is made up of 14 amino acids. Germline V CDR1 and CDR2: SGHRS, YFSETQ. V shed 3 bases, J shed 2 bases, and the junction held 3 bases outside the gene matches. In DNA, the CDR3 is TGCGCCAGCAGCTCGGGACAGGGTACCTACGAGCAGTACTTC. Translating gives CASSSGQGTYEQYF.

The V call is TRBV5-1, the J call TRBJ1-2; D uncertain. This CDR3 is built from 13 residues. In germline, CDR1 is SGHRS, CDR2 YFSETQ. The germline V and J ends were trimmed by 7 bases and 4 bases, with 14 bases remaining between them. This chain's CDR3 is CASSTAGSYGYTF. In DNA form, the CDR3 reads TGCGCCAGCTCGACGGCAGGCTCCTATGGCTACACCTTC.

This chain uses TRBV4-2 with TRBJ2-7; 8 nucleotides match TRBD2. In germline, CDR1 is LGHNA, CDR2 YNFKEQ. The V gene end was trimmed by 0 bases and the J gene end by 3 bases; junction bases not matched to a gene: 10. CDR3 size: 17 residues. The CDR3 is CASSQDALAGQIYEQYF. The CDR3 bases are TGTGCCAGCAGCCAAGATGCCCTAGCGGGCCAGATCTACGAGCAGTACTTC.

This chain joins TRBV19 and TRBJ2-7, with TRBD2 identical over 10 bases. In germline, CDR1 is LNHDA, CDR2 SQIVND (reference sequence). This CDR3 region has 16 residues. Unmatched junction bases numbered 9, after V lost 3 bases and J lost 4 bases. The CDR3 loop reads CASSIDLPSGRYEQYF. Written as DNA, the CDR3 is TGTGCCAGTAGTATTGATCTGCCTAGCGGGAGATACGAGCAGTACTTC.

The chain is built from TRBV30 and TRBJ1-2; possibly TRBD1 for D (5 bases). CDR1 is GTSNPN and CDR2 is SVGIG in the germline V gene (reference sequence). The CDR3 loop spans 14 amino acids. V was trimmed by 2 bases and J by 6 bases, leaving 16 bases between them. In DNA form, the CDR3 reads TGTGCCTGGAGTCTAATTCAGGGCCGGAATGGCTACACCTTC. This translates into CAWSLIQGRNGYTF.